The T cell receptor (beta chain) described here comes from a study of identical twins. Study results and caveats: Researchers reported excess low generation probability among twin-shared out-of-frame alpha sequences. Potential partial confounding of zero-insertion analyses by invariant MAIT and iNKT cells was noted. There were fewer insertions in abundant cord blood beta clonotypes, but memory repertoires showed no such pattern. Researchers reported weaker excess twin sharing in beta out-of-frame sequences.

As for this clonotype: Its antigen is unidentified.

Each CDR3 protein is one row after TCRdb ran MiXCR on the 5' RACE reads. The data show about 690,000 distinct CDR3 sequences, over 5% seen once. This CDR3 has 15 amino acids. V lost 6 bases, J lost 5 bases, and 9 bases stayed unmatched. From germline, CDR1 is SNHLY and CDR2 FYNNEI. This clonotype was sampled from a man between 18 and 35 years old in good health. The specimen was naive T cells sorted from blood. The V and J genes are TRBV2 and TRBJ1-5; 8 positions agree with TRBD1. The CDR3 loop is CASSRRTGPDQPQHF. The DNA for the CDR3 is TGTGCCAGCAGCCGGCGGACAGGGCCGGATCAGCCCCAGCATTTT. The full variable domain, rest sourced from reference TRBV2 and TRBJ1-5, is EPEVTQTPSHQVTQMGQEVILRCVPISNHLYFYWYRQILGQKVEFLVSFYNNEISEKSEIFDDQFSVERPDGSNFTLKIRSTKLEDSAMYFCASSRRTGPDQPQHFGDGTRLSIL.